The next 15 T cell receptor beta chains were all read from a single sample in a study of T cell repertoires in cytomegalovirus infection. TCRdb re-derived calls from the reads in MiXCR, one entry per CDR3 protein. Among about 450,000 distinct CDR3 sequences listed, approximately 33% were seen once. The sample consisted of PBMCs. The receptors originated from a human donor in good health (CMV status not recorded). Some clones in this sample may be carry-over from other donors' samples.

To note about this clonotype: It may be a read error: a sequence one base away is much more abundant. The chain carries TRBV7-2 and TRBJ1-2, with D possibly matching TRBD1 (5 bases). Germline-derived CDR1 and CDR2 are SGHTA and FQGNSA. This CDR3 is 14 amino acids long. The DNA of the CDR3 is TGTGTCAGCAGCATCCCCCGGTCAGCAGGGGGCTACACCTTC. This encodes CVSSIPRSAGGYTF. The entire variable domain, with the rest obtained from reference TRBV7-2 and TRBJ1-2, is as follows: GAGVSQSPSNKVTEKGKDVELRCDPISGHTALYWYRQSLGQGLEFLIYFQGNSAPDKSGLPSDRFSAERTGGSVSTLTIQRTQQEDSAVYLCVSSIPRSAGGYTFGSGTRLTVV.

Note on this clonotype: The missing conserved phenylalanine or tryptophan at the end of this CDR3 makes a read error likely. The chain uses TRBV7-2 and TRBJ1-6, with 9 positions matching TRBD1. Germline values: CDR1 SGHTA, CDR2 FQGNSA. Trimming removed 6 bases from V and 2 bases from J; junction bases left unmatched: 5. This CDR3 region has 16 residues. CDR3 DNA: TGTGCCAGCAGACCACAGGGGGCCGCCTATAATTCACCCCTCCACTTG. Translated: CASRPQGAAYNSPLHL.

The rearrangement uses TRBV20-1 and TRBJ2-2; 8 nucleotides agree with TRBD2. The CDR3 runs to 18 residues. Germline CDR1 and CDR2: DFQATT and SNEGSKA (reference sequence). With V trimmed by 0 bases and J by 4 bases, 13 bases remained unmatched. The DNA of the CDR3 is TGCAGTGCTAGAGATCTCTTGAGACGGGGGGGCCCCACCGGGGAGCTGTTTTTT. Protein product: CSARDLLRRGGPTGELFF.

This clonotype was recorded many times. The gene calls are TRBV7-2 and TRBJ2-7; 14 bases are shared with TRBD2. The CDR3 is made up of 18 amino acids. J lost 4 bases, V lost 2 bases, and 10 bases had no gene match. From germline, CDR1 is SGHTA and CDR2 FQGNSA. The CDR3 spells CASSLSTSGGAGRYEQYF. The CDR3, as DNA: TGTGCCAGCAGCTTATCGACTAGCGGGGGGGCCGGTCGGTACGAGCAGTACTTC.

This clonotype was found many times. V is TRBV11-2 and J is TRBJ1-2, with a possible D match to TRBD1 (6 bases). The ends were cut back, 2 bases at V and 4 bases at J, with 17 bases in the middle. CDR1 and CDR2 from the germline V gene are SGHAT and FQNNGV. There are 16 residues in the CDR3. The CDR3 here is CASSLQGNERAYGYTF. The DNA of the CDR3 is TGTGCCAGCAGCTTACAGGGGAACGAAAGAGCCTATGGCTACACCTTC.

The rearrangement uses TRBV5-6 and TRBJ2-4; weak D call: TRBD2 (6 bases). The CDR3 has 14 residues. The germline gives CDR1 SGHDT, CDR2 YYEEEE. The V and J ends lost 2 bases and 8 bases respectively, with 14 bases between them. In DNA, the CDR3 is TGTGCCAGCAGCTTTGGGGGAACGGGGGACATTCAGTACTTC. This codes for CASSFGGTGDIQYF.

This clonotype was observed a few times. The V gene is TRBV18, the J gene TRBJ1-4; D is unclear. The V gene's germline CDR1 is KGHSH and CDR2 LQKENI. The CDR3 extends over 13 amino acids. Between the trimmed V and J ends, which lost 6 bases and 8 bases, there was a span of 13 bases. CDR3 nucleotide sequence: TGTGCCAGCTCCCCCCTAGGGAAGGAAAAACTGTTTTTT. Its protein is CASSPLGKEKLFF.

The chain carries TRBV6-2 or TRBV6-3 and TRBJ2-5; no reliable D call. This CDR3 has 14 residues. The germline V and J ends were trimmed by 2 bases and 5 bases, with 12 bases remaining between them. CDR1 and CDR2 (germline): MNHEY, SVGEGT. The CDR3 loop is CASSYPNLEETQYF. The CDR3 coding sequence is TGTGCCAGCAGTTACCCCAACTTGGAGGAGACCCAGTACTTC.

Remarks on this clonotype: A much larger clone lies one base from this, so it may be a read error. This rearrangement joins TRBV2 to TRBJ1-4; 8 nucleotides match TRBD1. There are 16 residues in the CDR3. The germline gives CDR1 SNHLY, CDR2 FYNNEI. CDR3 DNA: TGTGCCCGCAGCCAACAGGGGGGTCTGGCTAATGAAAAACTGTTTTTT. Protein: CARSQQGGLANEKLFF.

The CDR3 sequence is CASSFGTTGTEAFF. Written as DNA, the CDR3 is TGTGCCAGCAGTTTCGGGACAACAGGGACTGAAGCTTTCTTT. The rearrangement joins TRBV6-1 to TRBJ1-1, with D perhaps TRBD1 (6 bases). This CDR3 region has 14 residues. Germline CDR1 and CDR2: MNHNS and SASEGT. V lost 5 bases to trimming and J lost 5 bases, with 15 bases between them.

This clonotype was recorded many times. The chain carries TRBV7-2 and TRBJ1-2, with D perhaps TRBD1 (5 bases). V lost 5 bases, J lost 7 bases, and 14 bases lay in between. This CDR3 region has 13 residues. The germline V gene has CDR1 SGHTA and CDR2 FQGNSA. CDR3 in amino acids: CASSTGLQGGYTF. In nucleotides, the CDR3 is TGTGCCAGCAGCACGGGACTTCAAGGTGGCTACACCTTC.

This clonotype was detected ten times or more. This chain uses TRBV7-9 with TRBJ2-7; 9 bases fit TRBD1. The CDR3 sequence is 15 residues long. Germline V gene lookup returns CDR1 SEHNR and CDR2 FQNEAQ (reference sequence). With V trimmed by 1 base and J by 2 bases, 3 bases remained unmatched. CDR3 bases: TGTGCCAGCAGCTTAGACAGGGGGCGAACCTACGAGCAGTACTTC. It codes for CASSLDRGRTYEQYF.

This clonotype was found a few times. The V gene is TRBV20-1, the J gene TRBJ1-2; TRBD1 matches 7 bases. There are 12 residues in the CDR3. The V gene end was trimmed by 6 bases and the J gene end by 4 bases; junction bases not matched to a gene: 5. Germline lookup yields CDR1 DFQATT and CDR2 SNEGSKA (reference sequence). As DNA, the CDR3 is TGCAGTGCAAGGGACAGAGCCTATGGCTACACCTTC. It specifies CSARDRAYGYTF.

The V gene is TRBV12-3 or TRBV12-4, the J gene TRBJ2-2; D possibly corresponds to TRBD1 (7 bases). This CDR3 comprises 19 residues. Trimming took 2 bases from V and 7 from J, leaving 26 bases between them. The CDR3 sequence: CASSLHWAGQRRRYGELFF. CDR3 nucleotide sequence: TGTGCCAGCAGTTTACACTGGGCGGGACAGAGGCGGCGGTACGGGGAGCTGTTTTTT.

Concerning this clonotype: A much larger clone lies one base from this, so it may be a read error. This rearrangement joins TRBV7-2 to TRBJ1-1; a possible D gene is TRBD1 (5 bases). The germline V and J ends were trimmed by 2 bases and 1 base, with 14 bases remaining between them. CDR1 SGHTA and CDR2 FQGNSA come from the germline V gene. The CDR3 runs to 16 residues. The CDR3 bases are TGTGCCAGCAGCTTAAGGGACGAGAGAGAGAACACTGAAGCTTTCTTT. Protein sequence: CASSLRDERENTEAFF.